This T cell receptor (beta chain) came from a study of blood T cell repertoires in COVID-19. Background on the study: Researchers got acute and convalescent COVID-19 samples from the United States, Italy and Spain.

Germline CDR1 SGHTA, CDR2 FQGNSA. The CDR3 totals 16 residues. V shed 0 bases, J shed 1 base, and the junction held 3 bases outside the gene matches. Per the original data handling: Amplified reference gene primers provided the basis for estimating nucleated cell counts. Assay: immunoSEQ multiplex PCR; the TCRdb copy retains only in-frame clones and omits some. V and J calls and clone size come straight from that table; D and trimming were deduced from the DNA. The sample lists over 90,000 clones, 81% occurring once. The material sequenced was peripheral blood. The J gene is TRBJ2-3, the V gene TRBV7-2; the match to TRBD2 covers 8 bases. The TCR comes from a man older than 75 with COVID-19, enrolled during active disease. The CDR3 loop is CASSLALAGGTDTQYF. The DNA for the CDR3 is TGTGCCAGCAGCTTAGCCCTAGCGGGCGGCACAGATACGCAGTATTTT.